This T cell receptor beta chain was captured in a study of T-cell memory formation after mild COVID-19 (dated by TCRdb to the early 2020s). In the study overall: TCR sequence clusters from the two donors were largely donor specific. T-cell clones expanding and contracting after mild COVID-19 in a couple of donors were tracked by longitudinal TCRalpha and TCRbeta repertoire sequencing. The cohort was made up of two young adult volunteers, one female and one male, who were previously healthy.

Data came from an Illumina NovaSeq 6000. Using 5'RACE with constant-segment primers, TCRalpha and TCRbeta cDNA libraries were constructed, with sample barcodes and unique molecular identifiers added in the process. Trizol reagent was used to extract RNA from every sample. The libraries were amplified in two PCR steps, and the second step added a second sample barcode and Illumina TruSeq adapters. Sequencing of libraries was performed on an Illumina NovaSeq with 2 x 150 bp paired-end reads. In the authors' own workflow: Reads were demultiplexed and collapsed into UMI-guided consensus sequences with migec v1.2.7. With mixcr v2.1.11, UMI consensuses were aligned to TRA and TRB V and J templates and assembled into clonotypes. Expanded or contracted clonotypes were those called significant by both edgeR and NoisET, with noise models trained on biological replicates. For edgeR calls, the thresholds were a false discovery rate-adjusted p below 0.01 and a log2 fold-change of 1. As an exploratory analysis of dynamics, max-normalized trajectories of the 1000 most abundant clonotypes were examined by PCA with hierarchical clustering. Separately sequenced CD4+ and CD8+ repertoires were used to assign a CD4 or CD8 phenotype to each responding clone. TCRdb reanalyzed the raw reads on its own, using fastp at Q25 for trimming and MiXCR for clone calling, and kept in-frame beta chains. Each CDR3 protein appears once, grouped with its most common genes and DNA. These V and J calls derive from TCRdb rather than the authors' analysis. The sample table holds about half a million distinct CDR3 sequences, of which roughly 18% were seen once. The ten largest account for around 12% of the sample.

Paper-wide results and their limitations: Balanced CD4/CD8 phenotypes were observed for clones contracting from day 15 to 85, whereas a bias towards CD4+ was observed for a second wave of clones expanding from day 15 to 37. Contracting CD4+ clones appeared mostly in the CM and EM memory subsets, whereas CD8+ clones were enriched in EMRA. The study included only two mild cases, and larger cohorts that include severe cases with pre-infection samples were judged to be necessary. The second-wave clones that peaked on day 37 were not confirmed to be SARS-CoV-2 specific. Some responding clones were detected in pre-infection memory, which suggested that pre-existing cross-reactive memory T cells had joined the SARS-CoV-2 response.

Trimming takes 4 bases from V and 5 bases from J, and the germline ends sit 6 bases apart. CDR1 MNHEY and CDR2 SMNVEV were looked up in the germline V gene (reference sequence). Including the terminal cysteine and phenylalanine, the CDR3 comprises 11 residues. Left in the record is the CDR3 DNA by itself, 33 bases read in frame from the first base. Ficoll-Paque density gradient centrifugation was the method used to isolate PBMCs. A word on this clonotype: It lacks a known antigen. Per-base qualities were not stored, and no clone one base away is much larger.

The sequence came from an adult woman who had mild COVID-19 (a few samples of this study predate the infection). The sample titles of this study are shuffled in the database, so cell type and time point are left out; the donor was told from shared clones. The sample was PBMCs or a T cell subset sorted from them (not recorded which). The chain joins TRBV27 to TRBJ2-7, with no reliable assignment of the D segment. The CDR3 loop reads CASSWRNEQYF. The bases read TGTGCCAGCAGTTGGCGGAACGAGCAGTACTTC.